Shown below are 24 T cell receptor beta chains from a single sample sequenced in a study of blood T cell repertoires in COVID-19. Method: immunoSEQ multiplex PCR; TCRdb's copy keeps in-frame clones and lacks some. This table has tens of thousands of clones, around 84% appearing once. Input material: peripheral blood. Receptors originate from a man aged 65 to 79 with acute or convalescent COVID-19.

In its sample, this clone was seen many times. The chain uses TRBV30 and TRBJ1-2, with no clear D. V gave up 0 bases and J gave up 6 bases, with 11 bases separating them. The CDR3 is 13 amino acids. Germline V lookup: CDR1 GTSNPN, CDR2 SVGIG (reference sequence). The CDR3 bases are TGTGCCTGGAGTGTAGGAGGGTTTGATGGCTACACCTTC. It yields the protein CAWSVGGFDGYTF. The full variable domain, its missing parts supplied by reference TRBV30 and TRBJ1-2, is SQTIHQWPATLVQPVGSPLSLECTVEGTSNPNLYWYRQAAGRGLQLLFYSVGIGQISSEVPQNLSASRPQDRQFILSSKKLLLSDSGFYLCAWSVGGFDGYTFGSGTRLTVV.

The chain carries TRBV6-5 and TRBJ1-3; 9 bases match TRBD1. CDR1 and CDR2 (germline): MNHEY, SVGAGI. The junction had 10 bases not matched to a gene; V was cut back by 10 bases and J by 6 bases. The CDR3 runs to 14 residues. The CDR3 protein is CATRDRVSLNTIYF. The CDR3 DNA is TGTGCCACCCGGGACAGGGTCTCGTTAAACACCATATATTTT.

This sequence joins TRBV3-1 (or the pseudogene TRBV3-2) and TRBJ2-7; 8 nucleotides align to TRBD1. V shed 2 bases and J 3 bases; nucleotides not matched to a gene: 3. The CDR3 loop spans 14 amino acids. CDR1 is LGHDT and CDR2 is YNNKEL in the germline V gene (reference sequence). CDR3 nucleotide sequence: TGTGCCAGCAGCCAACACAGGGGGAGCTACGAGCAGTACTTC. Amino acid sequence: CASSQHRGSYEQYF.

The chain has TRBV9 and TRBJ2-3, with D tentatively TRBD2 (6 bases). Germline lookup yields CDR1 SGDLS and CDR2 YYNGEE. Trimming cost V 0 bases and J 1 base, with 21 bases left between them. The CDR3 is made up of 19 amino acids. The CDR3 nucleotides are TGTGCCAGCAGCGTAGCCCCCCTTGGGGGGAGAGTGGGCACAGATACGCAGTATTTT. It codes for CASSVAPLGGRVGTDTQYF.

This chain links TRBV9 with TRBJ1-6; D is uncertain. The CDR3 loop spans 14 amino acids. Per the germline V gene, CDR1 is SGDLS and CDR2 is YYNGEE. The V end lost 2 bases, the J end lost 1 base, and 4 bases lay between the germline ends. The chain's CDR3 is CASSVQSYNSPLHF. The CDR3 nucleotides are TGTGCCAGCAGCGTGCAGTCCTATAATTCACCCCTCCACTTT.

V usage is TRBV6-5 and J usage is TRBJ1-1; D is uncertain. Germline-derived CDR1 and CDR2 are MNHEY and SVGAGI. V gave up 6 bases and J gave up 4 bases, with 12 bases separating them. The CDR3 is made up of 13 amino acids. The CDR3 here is CASSTTEGTEAFF. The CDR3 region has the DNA TGTGCCAGCAGCACAACGGAGGGCACTGAAGCTTTCTTT.

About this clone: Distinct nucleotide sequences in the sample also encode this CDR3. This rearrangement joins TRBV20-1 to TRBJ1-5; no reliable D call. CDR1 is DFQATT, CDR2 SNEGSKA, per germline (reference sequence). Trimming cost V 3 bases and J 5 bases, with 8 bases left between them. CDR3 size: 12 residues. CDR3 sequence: CSASRSDQPQHF. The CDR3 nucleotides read TGCAGTGCTAGTCGCAGCGATCAGCCCCAGCATTTT.

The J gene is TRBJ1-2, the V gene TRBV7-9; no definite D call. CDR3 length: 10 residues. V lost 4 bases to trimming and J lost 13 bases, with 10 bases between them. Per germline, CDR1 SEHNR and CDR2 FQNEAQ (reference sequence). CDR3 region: CASSSPVLTF. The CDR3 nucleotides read TGTGCCAGCAGCTCCCCCGTTCTCACCTTC.

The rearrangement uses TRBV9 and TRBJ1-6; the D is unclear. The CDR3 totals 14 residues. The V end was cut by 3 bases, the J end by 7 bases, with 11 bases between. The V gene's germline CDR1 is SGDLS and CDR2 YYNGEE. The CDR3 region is CASSAPPRNSPLHF. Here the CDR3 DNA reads TGTGCCAGCAGCGCCCCTCCCAGGAATTCACCCCTCCACTTT.

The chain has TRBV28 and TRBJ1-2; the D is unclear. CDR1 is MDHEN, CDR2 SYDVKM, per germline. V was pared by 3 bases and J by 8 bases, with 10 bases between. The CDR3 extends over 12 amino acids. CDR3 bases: TGTGCCAGCAGTTTGCGCTCGAGGGGCTACACCTTC. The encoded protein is CASSLRSRGYTF.

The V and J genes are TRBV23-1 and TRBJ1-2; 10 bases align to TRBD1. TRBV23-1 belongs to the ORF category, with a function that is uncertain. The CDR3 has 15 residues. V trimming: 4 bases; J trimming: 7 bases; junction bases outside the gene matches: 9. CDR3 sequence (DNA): TGCGCCAGCAGTCTTGGACAGGGGGAAAAGGTTGGCTACACCTTC. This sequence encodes CASSLGQGEKVGYTF.

Written as DNA, the CDR3 is TGTGCCAGCAGCCATAGGACTGGCTATGGCTACACCTTC. It codes for CASSHRTGYGYTF. The rearrangement joins TRBV7-9 to TRBJ1-2, with D unclear. CDR3 length: 13 residues. Germline CDR1 SEHNR, CDR2 FQNEAQ (reference sequence). Trimming cost V 5 bases and J 4 bases, with 11 bases left between them.

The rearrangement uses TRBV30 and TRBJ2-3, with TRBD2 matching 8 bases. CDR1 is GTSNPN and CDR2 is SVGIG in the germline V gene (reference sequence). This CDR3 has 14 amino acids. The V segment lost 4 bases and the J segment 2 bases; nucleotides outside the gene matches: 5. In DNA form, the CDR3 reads TGTGCCTGGAACCTCGGGAGGGTCACAGATACGCAGTATTTT. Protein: CAWNLGRVTDTQYF. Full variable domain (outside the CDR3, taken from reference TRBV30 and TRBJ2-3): SQTIHQWPATLVQPVGSPLSLECTVEGTSNPNLYWYRQAAGRGLQLLFYSVGIGQISSEVPQNLSASRPQDRQFILSSKKLLLSDSGFYLCAWNLGRVTDTQYFGPGTRLTVL.

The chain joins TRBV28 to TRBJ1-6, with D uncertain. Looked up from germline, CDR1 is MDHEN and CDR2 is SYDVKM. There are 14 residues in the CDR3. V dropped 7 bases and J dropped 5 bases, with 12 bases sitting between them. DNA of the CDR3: TGTGCCAGCATTCTGAGCTTGGATAATTCACCCCTCCACTTT. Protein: CASILSLDNSPLHF.

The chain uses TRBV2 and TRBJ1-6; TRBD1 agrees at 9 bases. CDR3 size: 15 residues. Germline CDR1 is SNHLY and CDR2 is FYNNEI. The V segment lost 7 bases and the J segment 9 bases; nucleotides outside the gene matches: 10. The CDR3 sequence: CASTGQGSEISPLHF. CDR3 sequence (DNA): TGTGCCAGCACAGGACAGGGGTCGGAAATTTCACCCCTCCACTTT.

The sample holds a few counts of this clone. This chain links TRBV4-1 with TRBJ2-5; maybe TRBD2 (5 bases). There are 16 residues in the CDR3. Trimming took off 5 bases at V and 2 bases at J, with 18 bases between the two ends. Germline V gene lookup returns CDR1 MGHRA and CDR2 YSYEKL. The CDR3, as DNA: TGCGCCAGCAGCTCCATCGCGAATACTAGACAAGAGACCCAGTACTTC. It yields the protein CASSSIANTRQETQYF.

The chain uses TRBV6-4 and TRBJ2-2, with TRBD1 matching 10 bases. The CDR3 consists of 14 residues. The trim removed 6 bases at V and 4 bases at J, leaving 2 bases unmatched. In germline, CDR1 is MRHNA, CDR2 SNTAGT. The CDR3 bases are TGTGCCAGCAGGGGACAGGGGATCACCGGGGAGCTGTTTTTT. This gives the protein CASRGQGITGELFF.

CDR3 sequence reads: CASSKRDRYQPQHF. In DNA form, the CDR3 reads TGTGCCAGTAGTAAAAGGGACAGATATCAGCCCCAGCATTTT. The J gene is TRBJ1-5, the V gene TRBV19; 7 nucleotides align to TRBD1. The CDR3 covers 14 residues. V was clipped by 4 bases and J by 5 bases; unmatched bases: 5. Germline V lookup: CDR1 LNHDA, CDR2 SQIVND (reference sequence).

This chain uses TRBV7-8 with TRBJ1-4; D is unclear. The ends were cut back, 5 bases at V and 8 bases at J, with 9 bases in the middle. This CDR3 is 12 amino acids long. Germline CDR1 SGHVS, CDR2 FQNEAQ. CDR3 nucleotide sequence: TGTGCCAGCAGCACCTCTGGCGAAAAACTGTTTTTT. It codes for CASSTSGEKLFF. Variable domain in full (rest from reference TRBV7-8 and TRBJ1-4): GAGVSQSPRYKVAKRGQDVALRCDPISGHVSLFWYQQALGQGPEFLTYFQNEAQLDKSGLPSDRFFAERPEGSVSTLKIQRTQQEDSAVYLCASSTSGEKLFFGSGTQLSVL.

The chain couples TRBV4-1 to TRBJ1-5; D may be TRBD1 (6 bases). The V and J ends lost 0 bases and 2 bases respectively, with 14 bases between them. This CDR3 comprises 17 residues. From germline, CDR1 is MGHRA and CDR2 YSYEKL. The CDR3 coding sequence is TGCGCCAGCAGCCAAGACCCAGGGGTCCGGGGCAATCAGCCCCAGCATTTT. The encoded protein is CASSQDPGVRGNQPQHF.

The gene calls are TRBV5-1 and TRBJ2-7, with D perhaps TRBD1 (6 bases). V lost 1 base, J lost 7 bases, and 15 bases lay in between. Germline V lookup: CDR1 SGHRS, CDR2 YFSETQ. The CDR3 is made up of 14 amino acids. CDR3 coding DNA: TGCGCCAGCAGCTTGTCCCAGGGGCAAGGGGAGCAGTACTTC. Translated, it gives CASSLSQGQGEQYF. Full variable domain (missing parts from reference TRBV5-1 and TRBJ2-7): KAGVTQTPRYLIKTRGQQVTLSCSPISGHRSVSWYQQTPGQGLQFLFEYFSETQRNKGNFPGRFSGRQFSNSRSEMNVSTLELGDSALYLCASSLSQGQGEQYFGPGTRLTVT.

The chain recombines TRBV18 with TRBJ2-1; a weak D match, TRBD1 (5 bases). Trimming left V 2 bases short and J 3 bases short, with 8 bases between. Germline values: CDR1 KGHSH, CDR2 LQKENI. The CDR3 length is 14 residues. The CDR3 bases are TGTGCCAGCTCACCAGACAGAAACTACAATGAGCAGTTCTTC. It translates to CASSPDRNYNEQFF.

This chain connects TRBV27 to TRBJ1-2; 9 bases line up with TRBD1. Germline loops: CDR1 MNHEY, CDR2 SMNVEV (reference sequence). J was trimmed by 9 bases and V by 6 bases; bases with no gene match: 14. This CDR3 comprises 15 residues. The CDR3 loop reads CASSSLPPGQGRYTF. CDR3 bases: TGTGCCAGCAGCTCATTGCCTCCGGGACAGGGACGCTACACCTTC.

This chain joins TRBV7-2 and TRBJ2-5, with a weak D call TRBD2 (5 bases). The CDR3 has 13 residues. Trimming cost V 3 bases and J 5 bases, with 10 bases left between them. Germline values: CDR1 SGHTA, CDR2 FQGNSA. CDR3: CASSFTSQETQYF. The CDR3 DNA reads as TGTGCCAGCAGCTTCACTAGTCAGGAGACCCAGTACTTC. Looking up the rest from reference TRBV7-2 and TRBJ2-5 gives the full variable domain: GAGVSQSPSNKVTEKGKDVELRCDPISGHTALYWYRQSLGQGLEFLIYFQGNSAPDKSGLPSDRFSAERTGGSVSTLTIQRTQQEDSAVYLCASSFTSQETQYFGPGTRLLVL.